This T cell receptor (beta chain) is drawn from a study of CD8+ T cells in alopecia areata. Extracted RNA was reverse transcribed, and the resulting cDNA served as sequencing template. The assay was immunoSEQ multiplex PCR, and TCRdb's table has in-frame clones only and misses some. The sample has 100,000 to 150,000 clones; approximately 58% are singletons. Alopecia areata patients provided lesional scalp punch biopsies and peripheral blood. CDR1 is SNHLY and CDR2 is FYNNEI in the germline V gene. The CDR3 is made up of 18 amino acids. V shed 8 bases and J 0 bases; nucleotides not matched to a gene: 14.

The specimen comprised CD4+ T cells sorted from blood, sampled at week 0. The chain carries TRBV2 and TRBJ1-1; 11 bases are shared with TRBD1. This sequence originates from a human donor with alopecia areata. CDR3 loop: CASPKGGQGASVNTEAFF. CDR3 coding DNA: TGTGCCAGCCCGAAGGGTGGACAGGGGGCATCTGTGAACACTGAAGCTTTCTTT.